These 9 T cell receptor beta chains originate from one sample sequenced in a study of shared clonotypes between healthy human individuals. Profiled with immunoSEQ multiplex PCR; TCRdb holds only in-frame clones, not every one. The sample lists about 230,000 clones, 60% to 70% occurring once. The sample taken for sequencing was memory CD4+ T cells sorted from blood. Stated subset: CD45RA-negative fraction. All receptors come from a man between 25 and 39 years old in good health.

For the CDR3, the DNA is TGTGCCAGCAGCACCCGGGACAGGGTCGCCCGTGGGACCCAGTACTTC. This encodes CASSTRDRVARGTQYF. The rearrangement uses TRBV7-2 and TRBJ2-5; 9 nucleotides match TRBD1. V dropped 5 bases and J dropped 7; count of bases not matched to a gene: 14. Germline V gives CDR1 SGHTA, CDR2 FQGNSA. This CDR3 is 16 amino acids long.

Details on this clone: An end of the junction does not agree with germline; a read error may underlie this. The chain recombines TRBV11-2 with TRBJ1-5, with a tentative D call TRBD1 (5 bases). CDR1 and CDR2 (germline): SGHAT, FQNNGV. The CDR3 has 14 residues. The CDR3 sequence: CASSLSGEGQTQHF. The CDR3 nucleotides are TGTGCCAGCAGCTTGTCGGGGGAAGGTCAGACCCAGCATTTT.

This clone was detected only a few times. The V call is TRBV4-3, the J call TRBJ2-7, with TRBD2 matching 13 bases. The CDR3 totals 17 residues. Germline-derived CDR1 and CDR2 are LGHNA and YSLEER. The junction had 9 bases not matched to a gene; V was cut back by 2 bases and J by 5 bases. CDR3 loop: CASSQTHRTSGSNEQYF. The CDR3 nucleotides are TGCGCCAGCAGCCAAACTCATCGGACTAGCGGGAGCAACGAGCAGTACTTC.

Here the CDR3 reads CASGAGTGEKTQYF. CDR3 DNA sequence: TGCGCCAGCGGGGCCGGGACAGGGGAAAAGACCCAGTACTTC. The chain joins TRBV5-1 to TRBJ2-5; 10 bases align to TRBD1. V lost 7 bases, J lost 6 bases, and 9 bases stayed unmatched. Germline V CDR1 and CDR2: SGHRS, YFSETQ. The CDR3 is 14 residues long.

Concerning this clone: No conserved phenylalanine or tryptophan ends this CDR3, so it is likely a read error. No DNA is shown, since the ends of the CDR3 on it are uncertain; the CDR3 is the one TCRdb lists. The V call is TRBV10-3, the J call TRBJ1-1; the table's D gene call, TRBD1, was not cross checked with the DNA. From its first to its last residue, the CDR3 has 16 amino acids. Germline V CDR1 and CDR2: ENHRY, SYGVKD. This CDR3 is CAISDQDRVLDTEALL.

CDR3 bases: TGCGCCAGCAGCTACCTAGCGGGAGTGTCCTACAATGAGCAGTTCTTC. Translated: CASSYLAGVSYNEQFF. The chain employs TRBV5-1 and TRBJ2-1, with 10 positions matching TRBD2. V dropped 3 bases and J dropped 1; count of bases not matched to a gene: 4. This CDR3 region has 16 residues. CDR1 is SGHRS and CDR2 is YFSETQ in the germline V gene.

In this sample, this clone turned up many times. The rearrangement uses TRBV27 and TRBJ2-6, with D maybe TRBD2 (6 bases). The CDR3 spans 20 residues. Trimming stripped 2 bases from V and 0 bases from J, with 20 bases between. Germline V gene sequence: CDR1 MNHEY, CDR2 SMNVEV (reference sequence). DNA of the CDR3: TGTGCCAGCAGTTTACGGACTGGAGGGGCAAAGAGCTCTGGGGCCAACGTCCTGACTTTC. This codes for CASSLRTGGAKSSGANVLTF.

V gene TRBV11-3 combines with J gene TRBJ2-2, with 9 positions matching TRBD2. CDR1 and CDR2 from the germline V gene are SGHNT and YENEEA. V lost 5 bases and J lost 2; bases outside the gene matches: 6. The CDR3 has 16 residues. The CDR3 region is CASSPLAGTNTGELFF. In DNA form, the CDR3 reads TGTGCCAGCAGCCCCCTAGCGGGAACAAACACCGGGGAGCTGTTTTTT.

V and J are TRBV5-1 and TRBJ2-5, with D perhaps being TRBD1 or TRBD2 (5 bases each). This CDR3 has 15 amino acids. Germline lookup yields CDR1 SGHRS and CDR2 YFSETQ. Trimming removed 4 bases at V and 0 bases at J, with 13 bases between. CDR3 residues: CASSLRGTYQETQYF. CDR3 coding DNA: TGCGCCAGCAGCCTGAGGGGCACGTACCAAGAGACCCAGTACTTC.